The subject of this entry is one TCR beta chain. The antigen remains unidentified. This CDR3 contains 16 residues. Germline V CDR1 and CDR2: SGHAT, FQNNGV. Trimming removed 5 bases from V and 9 bases from J; junction bases left unmatched: 11. The data derive from a study of tumor-infiltrating lymphocytes in glioblastoma multiforme. Study findings and constraints: RNA-based TCR sequencing may distort clone frequencies, since cells carry unequal TCR transcript numbers. The T cells in this sample were not sorted into functional subsets.

Multiple V-beta primers and a C-beta primer amplified TCRB from RNA. Input was around 0.5 ug total RNA, reverse-transcribed with a C-beta primer. No unique molecular identifiers were described for these TCRB libraries. TCRdb recomputed calls from the multiplex PCR reads with MiXCR, one row per CDR3 protein. The table lists some 14,000 distinct CDR3 sequences, about 67% of them singletons, with roughly 52% in the top ten. Material: brain tumor tissue. The origin of this receptor is a male donor with glioblastoma. The chain links TRBV11-2 to TRBJ2-1, with 12 positions matching TRBD2. The CDR3 region has the DNA TGTGCCAGCAGCGCTCGCGTCACTAGCGGGGGGAGTGAGCAGTTCTTC. Protein product: CASSARVTSGGSEQFF.